This TCR beta chain is from a study of blood T cell repertoires in COVID-19. The wider study: Samples taken during acute and convalescent COVID-19 were collected in the United States, Italy and Spain.

Repertoires were generated with immunoSEQ multiplex PCR, while TCRdb's copy carries only in-frame clones and drops some. Seen here are approximately 380,000 clones, 75% to 90% observed once, and the top ten hold under 4%. Germline loops: CDR1 SGDLS, CDR2 YYNGEE. V was clipped by 4 bases and J by 1 base; unmatched bases: 3. The CDR3 runs 15 residues. This clonotype originated in a woman younger than 35 with acute or convalescent COVID-19. The sequenced sample consisted of peripheral blood. The V call is TRBV9, the J call TRBJ2-2; TRBD1 aligns across 8 bases. CDR3 sequence reads: CASSRTGMNTGELFF. DNA of the CDR3: TGTGCCAGCAGCCGGACAGGGATGAACACCGGGGAGCTGTTTTTT.